A few counts support the clone carrying this T cell receptor beta chain. The CDR3 contains 16 residues. J was trimmed by 5 bases and V by 3 bases; bases with no gene match: 7. Germline CDR1 is SGHTA and CDR2 is FQGNSA. The source of the sample is a study of human T cells and chemical hapten exposure. The time point was: pre-sensitization, week 0. As to treatment: therapeutic diphenylcyclopropenone sensitization with weekly scalp DPC. In every case, blood was obtained before the patch test was applied. Donors, patients with alopecia ranging from 18 to 70 years old and judged suitable for DPC, provided samples. TCRdb recomputed calls from the RACE reads with MiXCR, one row per CDR3 protein. The sample shows approximately 370,000 distinct CDR3 sequences, around 5% of them seen only once.

The sample in question was whole blood, obtained in connection with sensitization to the hapten diphenylcyclopropenone (DPC). This clonotype originated in a woman under 30 with alopecia areata. Some clones in this sample may be carry-over from other donors' samples. The rearrangement uses TRBV7-2 and TRBJ2-5; 12 bases are shared with TRBD2. The CDR3 DNA reads as TGTGCCAGCAGCTTTTCTAGCGGGGGGGCGTATGAGACCCAGTACTTC. Protein sequence: CASSFSSGGAYETQYF.